Following are 17 T cell receptor beta chains from one sample sequenced in a study of OX40 agonist ivuxolimab in advanced cancers. Produced via immunoSEQ multiplex PCR; TCRdb's table is partial and in-frame only. The sample carries 50,000 to 75,000 clones, under 95% recorded once. This specimen was CD4+ or CD8+ T cells sorted from blood, taken in a trial of the OX40 agonist ivuxolimab. The receptors originated from an adult with an advanced solid tumor such as melanoma, head and neck, liver or kidney cancer.

The V call is TRBV30, the J call TRBJ1-1; unclear D gene. Between the trimmed V and J ends, which lost 1 base and 10 bases, there was a span of 10 bases. Germline values: CDR1 GTSNPN, CDR2 SVGIG (reference sequence). This CDR3 contains 11 residues. The CDR3 DNA is TGTGCCTGGAGTGCTACAGTTTTAGCTTTCTTT. Residues: CAWSATVLAFF.

The chain combines TRBV6-4 with TRBJ2-3; D uncertain. Germline lookup yields CDR1 MRHNA and CDR2 SNTAGT. Trimming pared 5 bases from V and 0 bases from J, leaving 12 bases between. CDR3 size: 15 residues. This CDR3 reads CASSPGSPSTDTQYF. DNA of the CDR3: TGTGCCAGCAGTCCTGGGTCGCCTAGCACAGATACGCAGTATTTT.

The genes are TRBV10-3 and TRBJ2-2; D unclear. The CDR3 sequence is 13 residues long. V lost 0 bases and J 8 bases, leaving 7 bases between the germline ends. Germline V gene sequence: CDR1 ENHRY, CDR2 SYGVKD. Here the CDR3 DNA reads TGTGCCATCAGTGAGTCGGGCTCTGGGGAGCTGTTTTTT. This encodes CAISESGSGELFF.

This rearrangement joins TRBV28 to TRBJ2-3; D assignment may be TRBD1 or TRBD2 (5 bases each). The CDR3 extends over 14 amino acids. CDR1 is MDHEN and CDR2 is SYDVKM in the germline V gene. V lost 3 bases and J lost 4, with 11 bases in between. The CDR3 bases are TGTGCCAGCAGTTTGACGGGGACCCCAGATACGCAGTATTTT. Residues: CASSLTGTPDTQYF.

The chain carries TRBV9 and TRBJ2-7; D unresolved. Trimming took off 4 bases at V and 0 bases at J, with 14 bases between the two ends. CDR1 and CDR2 from the germline V gene are SGDLS and YYNGEE. The CDR3 is made up of 15 amino acids. This chain's CDR3 is CASSLEPTTSYEQYF. CDR3 DNA: TGTGCCAGCAGCCTTGAGCCGACCACCTCCTACGAGCAGTACTTC.

V is TRBV7-9 and J is TRBJ1-4; 7 bases map to TRBD1. V was clipped by 5 bases and J by 5 bases; unmatched bases: 5. Germline V gives CDR1 SEHNR, CDR2 FQNEAQ (reference sequence). This CDR3 is built from 14 residues. CDR3 amino acids: CASSLGGPNEKLFF. CDR3 bases: TGTGCCAGCAGCCTAGGGGGCCCAAATGAAAAACTGTTTTTT.

J is TRBJ2-7 and V is TRBV5-1, with unresolved D. Germline loops: CDR1 SGHRS, CDR2 YFSETQ. The CDR3 sequence is 13 residues long. Trimming stripped 1 base from V and 10 bases from J, with 15 bases between. CDR3 in amino acids: CASSLFIGSSQYF. In DNA form, the CDR3 reads TGCGCCAGCAGCTTGTTTATCGGGTCGAGTCAGTACTTC. The full variable domain, with the rest looked up from reference TRBV5-1 and TRBJ2-7, is KAGVTQTPRYLIKTRGQQVTLSCSPISGHRSVSWYQQTPGQGLQFLFEYFSETQRNKGNFPGRFSGRQFSNSRSEMNVSTLELGDSALYLCASSLFIGSSQYFGPGTRLTVT.

The V gene is TRBV19, the J gene TRBJ1-5; 11 bases are shared with TRBD1. Germline V CDR1 and CDR2: LNHDA, SQIVND (reference sequence). The CDR3 runs 15 residues. V shed 9 bases and J 0 bases; nucleotides not matched to a gene: 4. The CDR3 nucleotides read TGTGCCAGCACGGACAGGGGGCTTAGCAATCAGCCCCAGCATTTT. Its translation: CASTDRGLSNQPQHF.

This clone was detected only once. The rearrangement links TRBV6-5 to TRBJ2-7, with D possibly being TRBD2 (7 bases). Germline CDR1 reads MNHEY; CDR2 reads SVGAGI. V was trimmed by 2 bases and J by 2 bases, leaving 16 bases between them. CDR3 length: 16 amino acids. The CDR3 here is CASSYAGGGPTYEQYF. Here the CDR3 DNA reads TGTGCCAGCAGTTACGCGGGCGGGGGCCCAACCTACGAGCAGTACTTC.

In this sample, this clone turned up a few times. The chain combines TRBV7-9 with TRBJ2-2; the D is unclear. Trimming pared 1 base from V and 5 bases from J, leaving 5 bases between. Germline CDR1 SEHNR, CDR2 FQNEAQ (reference sequence). The CDR3 contains 13 residues. This CDR3 reads CASSLGETGELFF. DNA for the CDR3: TGTGCCAGCAGCTTAGGCGAAACCGGGGAGCTGTTTTTT.

The V call is TRBV27, the J call TRBJ1-5; 9 nucleotides line up with TRBD1. The CDR3 is made up of 15 amino acids. V shed 2 bases and J 6 bases; nucleotides not matched to a gene: 5. Germline CDR1 MNHEY, CDR2 SMNVEV (reference sequence). DNA of the CDR3: TGTGCCAGCAGTTTAGTCACAGGGGGCTCTCAGCCCCAGCATTTT. Its protein is CASSLVTGGSQPQHF.

This clone has a single count. The chain combines TRBV28 with TRBJ1-5; possible D gene TRBD1, 5 bases. This CDR3 comprises 14 residues. Germline loops: CDR1 MDHEN, CDR2 SYDVKM. Trimming removed 5 bases at V and 6 bases at J, with 14 bases between. CDR3 sequence (DNA): TGTGCCAGCAGTCTACAAGGGGTAGTTCAGCCCCAGCATTTT. Protein: CASSLQGVVQPQHF.

The rearrangement joins TRBV2 to TRBJ2-6; 7 nucleotides match TRBD1. This CDR3 comprises 14 residues. Trimming removed 8 bases from V and 0 bases from J; junction bases left unmatched: 1. In germline, CDR1 is SNHLY, CDR2 FYNNEI. DNA of the CDR3: TGTGCCAGCCACAGGGGCTCTGGGGCCAACGTCCTGACTTTC. Translating gives CASHRGSGANVLTF.

This clone has a single count. V gene TRBV11-2 combines with J gene TRBJ1-1; D ambiguous. V dropped 2 bases and J dropped 9 bases, with 16 bases sitting between them. This CDR3 spans 14 amino acids. The germline V gene has CDR1 SGHAT and CDR2 FQNNGV. In nucleotides, the CDR3 is TGTGCCAGCAGCTTATCGTCAGGCGCATCCCAAGCTTTCTTT. Its protein is CASSLSSGASQAFF.

This clone appeared once. The V and J genes are TRBV15 and TRBJ2-3; D is unclear. The CDR3 is made up of 15 amino acids. CDR1 is LNHNV, CDR2 YYDKDF, per germline (reference sequence). V lost 1 base, J lost 2 bases, and 10 bases lay in between. The CDR3: CATSRGSPTTDTQYF. Here the CDR3 DNA reads TGTGCCACCAGCAGAGGTAGCCCGACCACAGATACGCAGTATTTT.

The chain recombines TRBV19 with TRBJ2-7, with D tentatively TRBD2 (5 bases). CDR3 size: 14 residues. Germline V gene sequence: CDR1 LNHDA, CDR2 SQIVND (reference sequence). The V gene lost 3 bases and the J gene lost 5 bases, with 14 bases spanning the gap. In DNA form, the CDR3 reads TGTGCCAGTAGTATGAGCGGAATAGCCCACGAGCAGTACTTC. As protein: CASSMSGIAHEQYF.

V usage is TRBV27 and J usage is TRBJ1-6; D possibly corresponds to TRBD1 (5 bases). Trimming left V 2 bases short and J 7 bases short, with 12 bases between. Germline CDR1 is MNHEY and CDR2 is SMNVEV (reference sequence). The CDR3 is made up of 15 amino acids. The CDR3 DNA reads TGTGCCAGCAGTTTAAACTTCGGGGGGAATTCACCCCTCCACTTT. This gives the protein CASSLNFGGNSPLHF.